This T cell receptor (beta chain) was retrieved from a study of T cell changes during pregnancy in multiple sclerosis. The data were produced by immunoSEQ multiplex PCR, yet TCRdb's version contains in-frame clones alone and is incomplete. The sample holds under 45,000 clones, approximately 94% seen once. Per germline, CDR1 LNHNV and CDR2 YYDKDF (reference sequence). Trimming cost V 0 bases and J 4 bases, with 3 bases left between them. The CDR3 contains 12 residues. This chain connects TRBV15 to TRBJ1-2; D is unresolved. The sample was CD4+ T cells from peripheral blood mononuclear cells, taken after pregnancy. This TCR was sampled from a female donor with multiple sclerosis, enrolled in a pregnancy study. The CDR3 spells CATSRDFYGYTF. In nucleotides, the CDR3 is TGTGCCACCAGCAGAGACTTCTATGGCTACACCTTC.